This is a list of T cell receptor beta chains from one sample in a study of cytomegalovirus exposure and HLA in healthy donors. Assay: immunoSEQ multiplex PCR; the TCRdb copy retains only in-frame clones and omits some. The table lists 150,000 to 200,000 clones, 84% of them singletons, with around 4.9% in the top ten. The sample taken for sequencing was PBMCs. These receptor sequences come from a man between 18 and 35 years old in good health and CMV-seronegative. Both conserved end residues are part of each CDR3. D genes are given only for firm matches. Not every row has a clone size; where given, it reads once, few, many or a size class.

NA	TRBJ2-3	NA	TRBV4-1	TGCGCCAGCAGCCTGGACAGAGCCTTCACAGATACGCAGTATTTT	CASSLDRAFTDTQYF
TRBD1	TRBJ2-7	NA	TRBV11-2	TGTGCCAGCAGCCGAGTACCGACAGGGGCAATCTACGAGCAGTACTTC	CASSRVPTGAIYEQYF
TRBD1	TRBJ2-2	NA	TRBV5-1	TGCGCCAGCAGCTTGACAGGGGGAACCGGGGAGCTGTTTTTT	CASSLTGGTGELFF
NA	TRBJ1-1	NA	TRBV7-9	TGTGCCAGCAGCTTAGGGACAACAAACACTGAAGCTTTCTTT	CASSLGTTNTEAFF
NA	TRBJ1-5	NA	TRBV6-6	TGTGCCAGCAGGGACACAGGGAGTAGGCAGCCCCAGCATTTT	CASRDTGSRQPQHF
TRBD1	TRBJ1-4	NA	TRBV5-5	TGTGCCAGCAGGCCGGGACAGGGTTTTTTGGGGCTAAATGAAAAACTGTTTTTT	CASRPGQGFLGLNEKLFF
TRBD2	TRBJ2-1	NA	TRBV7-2	TGTGCCAGCAGCTTACATAGCGGGAGGGCCCCCTACAATGAGCAGTTCTTC	CASSLHSGRAPYNEQFF
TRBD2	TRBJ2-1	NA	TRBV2	TGTGCCAGCAGTGGCGGGGGTGAGCAGTTCTTC	CASSGGGEQFF
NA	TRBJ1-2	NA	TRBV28	TGTGCCAGCAGTTTATTCAGGAACGAAGCTAACTATGGCTACACCTTC	CASSLFRNEANYGYTF
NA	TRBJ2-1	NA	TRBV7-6	TGTGCCAGCAGCCCCCTCGAGGGCGGACGTTATTACAATGAGCAGTTCTTC	CASSPLEGGRYYNEQFF
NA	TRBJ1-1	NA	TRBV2	TGTGCCAGCAGTGAAACAGGGTCTGAAGCTTTCTTT	CASSETGSEAFF
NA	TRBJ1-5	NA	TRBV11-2	TGTGCCAGCAGTCGCGACAGCCTAGGCAATCAGCCCCAGCATTTT	CASSRDSLGNQPQHF
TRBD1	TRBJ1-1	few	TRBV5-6	TGTGCCAGCAGCTTTCTGACAGGGCAGCACACTGAAGCTTTCTTT	CASSFLTGQHTEAFF
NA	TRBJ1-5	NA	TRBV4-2	TGTGCCAGCAGCCAACCAAATGGGCATCCCCAGCCCCAGCATTTT	CASSQPNGHPQPQHF
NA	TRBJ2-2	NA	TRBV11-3	TGTGCCAGCAGCCCCGGTCCTACCGGGGAGCTGTTTTTT	CASSPGPTGELFF
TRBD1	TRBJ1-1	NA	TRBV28	TGTGCCAGCACCCTTCTGGGCAGGGGGCAAGGGACTGAAGCTTTCTTT	CASTLLGRGQGTEAFF
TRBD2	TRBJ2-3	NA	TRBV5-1	TGCGCCAGCAGCGGTAGCGGGGGAATAGATACGCAGTATTTT	CASSGSGGIDTQYF
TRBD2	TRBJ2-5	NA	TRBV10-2	TGCGCCAGCAGCCTCGGGCTAGCGGGGGGCCACCAAGAGACCCAGTACTTC	CASSLGLAGGHQETQYF
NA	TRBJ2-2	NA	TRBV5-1	TGCGCCAGCAGCTTGGGCGCCACCGGGGAGCTGTTTTTT	CASSLGATGELFF